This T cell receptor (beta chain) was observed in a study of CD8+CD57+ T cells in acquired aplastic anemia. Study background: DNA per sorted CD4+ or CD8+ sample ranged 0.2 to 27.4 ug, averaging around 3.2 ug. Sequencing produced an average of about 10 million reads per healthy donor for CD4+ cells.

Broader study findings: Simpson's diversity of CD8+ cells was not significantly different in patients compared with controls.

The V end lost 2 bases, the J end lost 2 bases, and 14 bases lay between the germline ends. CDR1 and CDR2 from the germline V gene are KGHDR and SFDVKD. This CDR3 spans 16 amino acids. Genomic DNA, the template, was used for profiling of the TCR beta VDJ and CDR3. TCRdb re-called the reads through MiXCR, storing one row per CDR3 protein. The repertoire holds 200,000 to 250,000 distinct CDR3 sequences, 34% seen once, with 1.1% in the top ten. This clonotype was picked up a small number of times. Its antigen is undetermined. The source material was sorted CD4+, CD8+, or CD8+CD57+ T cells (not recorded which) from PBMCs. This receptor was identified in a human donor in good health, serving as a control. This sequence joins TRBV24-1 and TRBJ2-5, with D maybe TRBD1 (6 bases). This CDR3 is CATSDSSQGKQETQYF. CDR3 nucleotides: TGTGCCACCAGTGATTCGTCGCAGGGGAAACAAGAGACCCAGTACTTC.